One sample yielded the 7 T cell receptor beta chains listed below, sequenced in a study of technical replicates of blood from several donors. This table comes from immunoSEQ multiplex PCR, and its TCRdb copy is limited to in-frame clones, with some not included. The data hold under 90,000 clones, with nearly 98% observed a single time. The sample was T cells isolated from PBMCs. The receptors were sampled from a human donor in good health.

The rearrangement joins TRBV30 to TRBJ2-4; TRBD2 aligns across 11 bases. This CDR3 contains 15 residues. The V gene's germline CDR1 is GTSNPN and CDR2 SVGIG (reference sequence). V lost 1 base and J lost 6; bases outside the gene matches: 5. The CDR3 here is CAWSEVAGGPNIQYF. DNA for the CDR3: TGTGCCTGGAGTGAGGTAGCGGGGGGGCCAAACATTCAGTACTTC.

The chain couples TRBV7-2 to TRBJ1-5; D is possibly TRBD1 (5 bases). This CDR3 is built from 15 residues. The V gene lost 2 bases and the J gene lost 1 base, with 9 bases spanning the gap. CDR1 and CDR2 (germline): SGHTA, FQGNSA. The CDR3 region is CASSLSGNSNQPQHF. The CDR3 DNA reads TGTGCCAGCAGCTTATCAGGGAACAGCAATCAGCCCCAGCATTTT.

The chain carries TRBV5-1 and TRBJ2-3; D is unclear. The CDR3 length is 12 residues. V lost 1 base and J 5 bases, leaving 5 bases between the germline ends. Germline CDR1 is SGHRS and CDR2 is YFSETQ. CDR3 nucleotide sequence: TGCGCCAGCAGCTTGACTCTAGATACGCAGTATTTT. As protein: CASSLTLDTQYF. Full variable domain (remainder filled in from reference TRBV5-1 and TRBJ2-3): KAGVTQTPRYLIKTRGQQVTLSCSPISGHRSVSWYQQTPGQGLQFLFEYFSETQRNKGNFPGRFSGRQFSNSRSEMNVSTLELGDSALYLCASSLTLDTQYFGPGTRLTVL.

In nucleotides, the CDR3 is TGTGCCAGTAGTATTGGAGGGACGCCAGGCTACACCTTC. Translating it yields CASSIGGTPGYTF. This sequence joins TRBV19 and TRBJ1-2, with D possibly matching TRBD1 (5 bases). The ends were cut back, 3 bases at V and 8 bases at J, with 13 bases in the middle. The CDR3 is made up of 13 amino acids. Germline V lookup: CDR1 LNHDA, CDR2 SQIVND (reference sequence).

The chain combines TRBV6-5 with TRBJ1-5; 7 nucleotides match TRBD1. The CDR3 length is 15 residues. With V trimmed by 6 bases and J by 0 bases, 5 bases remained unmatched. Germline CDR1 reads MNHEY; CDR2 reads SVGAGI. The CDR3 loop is CASRETGNSNQPQHF. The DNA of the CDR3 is TGTGCCAGCAGGGAGACAGGGAATAGCAATCAGCCCCAGCATTTT.

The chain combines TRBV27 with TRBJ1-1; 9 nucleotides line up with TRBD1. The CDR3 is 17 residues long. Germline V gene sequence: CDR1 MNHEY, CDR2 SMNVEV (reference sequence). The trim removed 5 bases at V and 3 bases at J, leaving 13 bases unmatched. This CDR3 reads CASSTIRDREAYTEAFF. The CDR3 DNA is TGTGCCAGCAGTACAATCCGGGACAGGGAAGCCTACACTGAAGCTTTCTTT.

Here the CDR3 reads CASEQQGLEQYF. The CDR3 DNA follows: TGTGCCAGCGAGCAACAGGGGCTCGAGCAGTACTTC. This sequence joins TRBV28 and TRBJ2-7; 7 bases agree with TRBD1. Germline CDR1 reads MDHEN; CDR2 reads SYDVKM. The CDR3 length is 12 residues. Unmatched junction bases numbered 7, after V lost 8 bases and J lost 6 bases.